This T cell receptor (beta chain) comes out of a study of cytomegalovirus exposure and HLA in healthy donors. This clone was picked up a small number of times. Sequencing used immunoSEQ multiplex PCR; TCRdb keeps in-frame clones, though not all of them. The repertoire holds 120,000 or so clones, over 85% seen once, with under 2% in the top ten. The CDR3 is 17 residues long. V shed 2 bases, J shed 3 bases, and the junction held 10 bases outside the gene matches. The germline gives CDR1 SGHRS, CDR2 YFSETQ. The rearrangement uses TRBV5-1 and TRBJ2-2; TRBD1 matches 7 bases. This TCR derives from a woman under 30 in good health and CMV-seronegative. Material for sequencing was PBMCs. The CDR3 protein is CASSFRQGPEDTGELFF. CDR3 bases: TGCGCCAGCAGCTTCAGACAGGGTCCGGAGGACACCGGGGAGCTGTTTTTT.